The T cell receptor beta chain described here comes from a study of monozygotic twins with inflammatory bowel disease. Each TCR library consumed around 3,600 ng of total RNA. One entry per CDR3 protein, without DNA, is what TCRdb gives after re-calling the 5' RACE reads. In all, the sample yields approximately 40,000 distinct CDR3 sequences. In germline, CDR1 is ENHRY, CDR2 SYGVKD. There are 16 residues in the CDR3. V and J are TRBV10-3 and TRBJ1-5; lacking DNA, the TRBD1 call made by TCRdb goes unchecked. The material sequenced was blood. The clonotype comes from a human donor with ulcerative colitis or Crohn's disease, or a healthy co-twin of an affected twin (not recorded which). CDR3 residues: CAISPGQGLSNQPQHF.